Detailed here is one T cell receptor (beta chain). This sample was included in a study of shared clonotypes between healthy human individuals. About the study: CD4 naive cells filled three plates per donor, CD4 memory three, CD8 naive two and CD8 memory one.

Healthy and HIV-negative, the adult donors had no recent acute infections or vaccinations. Splitting the CD4+ cells yielded a CD45RA+ naive subset and a CD45RA-negative memory subset. Several immunoSEQ plates held equal portions of the genomic DNA taken from each subset. The table came from immunoSEQ multiplex PCR; TCRdb's copy has only in-frame clones and leaves some out. This table has about 2 million clones, 85% to 95% appearing once. Germline V lookup: CDR1 SGHTA, CDR2 FQGNSA. CDR3 length: 16 amino acids. Germline trimming cut 1 base from V and 7 bases from J; bases unmatched to any gene: 11. This TCR was sampled from a man between 18 and 35 years old in good health. Material: naive CD4+ T cells sorted from blood. Noted subset: CD45RA+ positively selected. The gene calls are TRBV7-2 and TRBJ2-7; 9 bases align to TRBD2. DNA for the CDR3: TGTGCCAGCAGCTTAGTTAGTTTAGCGGGAGTGTATGAGCAGTACTTC. Translating gives CASSLVSLAGVYEQYF.